Listed below are T cell receptor beta chains from one sample, sequenced in a study of cytomegalovirus exposure and HLA in healthy donors. Sequencing used immunoSEQ multiplex PCR; TCRdb keeps in-frame clones, though not all of them. Its table lists roughly 190,000 clones. What was sequenced was PBMCs. All receptors derive from a man aged 25-40 years in good health and CMV-seronegative. CDR3s include the opening cysteine and the closing phenylalanine or tryptophan. The D gene is left open where the match is weak.

TRBJ1-1 NA 13 TRBV6-5 CASSYTGNTEAFF TGTGCCAGCAGTTACACAGGAAACACTGAAGCTTTCTTT
TRBJ2-3 TRBD2 14 TRBV27 CASRGLAGTDTQYF TGTGCCAGCAGGGGACTAGCGGGCACAGATACGCAGTATTTT
TRBJ1-5 NA 18 TRBV12-2 CASRFVLRGRFGNQPQHF TGTGCAAGTCGCTTTGTACTTCGGGGGAGGTTTGGCAACCAGCCCCAGCATTTT
TRBJ2-7 TRBD2 12 TRBV10-1 CASSLAGTEQYF TGCGCCAGCAGTCTAGCGGGGACCGAGCAGTACTTC
TRBJ1-2 TRBD1 12 TRBV30 CAWRQGEYGYTF TGTGCCTGGAGACAGGGGGAGTATGGCTACACCTTC
TRBJ2-2 NA 15 TRBV18 CASSPQSEGTGELFF TGTGCCAGCTCACCACAGTCAGAGGGCACCGGGGAGCTGTTTTTT
TRBJ2-5 NA 17 TRBV7-8 CASSSREDRWDQETQYF TGTGCCAGCAGCTCCCGGGAGGACAGATGGGACCAAGAGACCCAGTACTTC
TRBJ2-3 NA 14 TRBV10-3 CAIRDRLSTDTQYF TGTGCCATCAGGGACAGACTCAGCACAGATACGCAGTATTTT
TRBJ1-2 NA 13 TRBV18 CASSPTPNYGYTF TGTGCCAGCTCACCTACACCGAACTATGGCTACACCTTC
TRBJ1-1 NA 13 TRBV27 CASSLFRNTEAFF TGTGCCAGCAGTTTATTTAGGAACACTGAAGCTTTCTTT
TRBJ2-1 TRBD2 14 TRBV29-1 CSAERRRLANEQFF TGCAGCGCCGAAAGGAGGAGACTAGCCAATGAGCAGTTCTTC
TRBJ2-7 NA 13 TRBV6-5 CASSIGQGAEQYF TGTGCCAGCAGTATCGGCCAGGGTGCCGAGCAGTACTTC
TRBJ2-7 TRBD1 14 TRBV19 CASSIGGQIYEQYF TGTGCCAGTAGTATTGGGGGACAGATCTACGAGCAGTACTTC
TRBJ2-2 NA 15 TRBV6-5 CASKTASEYTGELFF TGTGCCAGCAAGACAGCTAGCGAGTACACCGGGGAGCTGTTTTTT
TRBJ2-7 NA 13 TRBV7-9 CASSPHSSYEQYF TGTGCCAGCTCACCCCACAGTTCCTACGAGCAGTACTTC
TRBJ2-5 TRBD1 12 TRBV30 CACRGYRETQYF TGTGCCTGCAGGGGGTATCGGGAGACCCAGTACTTC
TRBJ2-1 TRBD2 16 TRBV6-4 CASSDFSGSSYNEQFF TGTGCCAGCAGTGACTTTAGCGGGAGCTCCTACAATGAGCAGTTCTTC
TRBJ1-2 NA 13 TRBV7-9 CASSRGGDYGYTF TGTGCCAGCAGCCGGGGGGGGGACTATGGCTACACCTTC
TRBJ1-2 TRBD1 14 TRBV14 CASSRGTGDYGYTF TGTGCCAGCAGCCGCGGGACAGGGGACTATGGCTACACCTTC
TRBJ2-1 TRBD2 19 TRBV19 CASSIGSPKLTSGYNEQFF TGTGCCAGTAGTATTGGAAGCCCCAAACTCACTAGCGGCTACAATGAGCAGTTCTTC
TRBJ2-3 NA 15 TRBV7-9 CASSLGSSPADTQYF TGTGCCAGCAGCTTAGGTTCAAGCCCCGCAGATACGCAGTATTTT
TRBJ1-2 NA 14 TRBV5-5 CASSPQTGNYGYTF TGTGCCAGCAGCCCACAGACAGGAAACTATGGCTACACCTTC
TRBJ2-1 TRBD2 16 TRBV19 CASSYSAGGRYNEQFF TGTGCCAGTAGTTACTCAGCGGGAGGGCGGTACAATGAGCAGTTCTTC
TRBJ2-1 NA 11 TRBV5-4 CASSFEDEQFF TGTGCCAGCAGCTTCGAGGATGAGCAGTTCTTC
TRBJ1-5 TRBD1 14 TRBV6-5 CASSLRQGNQPQHF TGTGCCAGCAGCCTTCGACAGGGGAATCAGCCCCAGCATTTT
TRBJ2-2 NA 15 TRBV5-4 CASSSRGGISGELFF TGTGCCAGCAGCTCCCGGGGCGGGATCTCCGGGGAGCTGTTTTTT
TRBJ2-2 TRBD2 17 TRBV27 CASSPTSGRTNTGELFF TGTGCCAGCAGCCCAACTAGCGGGAGGACGAACACCGGGGAGCTGTTTTTT